Only a few counts were recorded for the clone carrying this T cell receptor (beta chain). What it binds is not known. Regions amplified from RNA transcripts were the TCR beta CDR3 regions. In the first-round RT-PCR of the TCR CDR3, the HTBI primer set was used. From the multiplex PCR reads, TCRdb called clonotypes with MiXCR, one entry per CDR3 protein. There are 600,000 or so distinct CDR3 sequences in the sample; roughly 50% occur only once, and 8.2% lies in the top ten. These data belong to a study of T cells in Graves' hyperthyroidism and ophthalmopathy. Overall study findings and caveats: From stable hyperthyroidism, ophthalmopathy was set apart by a 13 V-J model. Most clonotypes that expanded in the thyroid above 0.001 also showed up in blood.

The CDR3 runs to 15 residues. The germline CDR1 and CDR2 sequences are DFQATT and SNEGSKA (reference sequence). V was shortened by 0 bases and J by 2 bases, with 11 bases between the two germline ends. This chain joins TRBV20-1 and TRBJ1-3; D gene ambiguous. The receptor comes from a woman between 18 and 29 years old with Graves' hyperthyroidism. What was sequenced was peripheral blood or thyroid tissue (not recorded which). CDR3 in amino acids: CSARDPGGAGNTIYF. The CDR3 region has the DNA TGCAGTGCTAGAGATCCGGGCGGGGCTGGAAACACCATATATTTT.